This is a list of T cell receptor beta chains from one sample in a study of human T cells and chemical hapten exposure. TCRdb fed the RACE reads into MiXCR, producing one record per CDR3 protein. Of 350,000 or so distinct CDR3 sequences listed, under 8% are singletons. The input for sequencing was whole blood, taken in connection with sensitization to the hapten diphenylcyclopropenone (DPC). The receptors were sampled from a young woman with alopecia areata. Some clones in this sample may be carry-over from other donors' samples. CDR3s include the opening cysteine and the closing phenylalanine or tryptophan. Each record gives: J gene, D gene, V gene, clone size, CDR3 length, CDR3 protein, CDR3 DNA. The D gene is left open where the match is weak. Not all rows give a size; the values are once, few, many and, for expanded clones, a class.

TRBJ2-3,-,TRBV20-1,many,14,CSAVRQDLTDTQYF,TGCAGTGCTGTCCGACAGGACCTCACAGATACGCAGTATTTT
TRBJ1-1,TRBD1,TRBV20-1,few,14,CSAIYQDRDTEAFF,TGCAGTGCTATCTATCAGGACAGGGACACTGAAGCTTTCTTT
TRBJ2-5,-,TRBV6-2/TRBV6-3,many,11,CALTGPETQYF,TGTGCCCTCACTGGTCCAGAGACCCAGTACTTC
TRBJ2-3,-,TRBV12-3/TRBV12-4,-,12,CASLPDLGTQYF,TGTGCCAGCTTACCGGACTTGGGTACGCAGTATTTT
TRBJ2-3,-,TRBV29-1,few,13,CSVPDRTSITQYF,TGCAGCGTCCCCGACCGAACATCGATAACGCAGTATTTT
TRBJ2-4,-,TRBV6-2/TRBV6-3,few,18,CASSSNVGSRLAENIQYF,TGTGCCAGCAGTTCTAACGTCGGATCCCGGTTGGCGGAAAACATTCAGTACTTC
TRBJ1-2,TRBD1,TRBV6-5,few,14,CASSRTGSDYGYTF,TGTGCCAGCAGCCGGACAGGGTCGGACTATGGCTACACCTTC
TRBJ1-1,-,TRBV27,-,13,CASSWDVDAEAFF,TGTGCCAGCAGTTGGGACGTAGACGCTGAAGCTTTCTTT
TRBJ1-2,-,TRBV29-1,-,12,CSVGEDNYGYTF,TGCAGCGTTGGGGAAGATAACTATGGCTACACCTTC
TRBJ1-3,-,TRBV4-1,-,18,CASSQDALVEGSGNTIYF,TGCGCCAGCAGCCAAGATGCGCTGGTGGAGGGCTCTGGAAACACCATATATTTT
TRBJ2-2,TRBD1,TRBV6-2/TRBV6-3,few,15,CASSNTGENTGELFF,TGTGCCAGCAGTAATACAGGGGAAAACACCGGGGAGCTGTTTTTT
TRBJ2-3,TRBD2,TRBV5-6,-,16,CASSLGRLAGTDTQYF,TGTGCCAGCAGCTTGGGTCGGCTAGCGGGGACAGATACGCAGTATTTT
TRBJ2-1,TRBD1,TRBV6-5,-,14,CATVGTGFSDEQFF,TGTGCCACCGTAGGGACAGGGTTTAGCGATGAGCAGTTCTTC
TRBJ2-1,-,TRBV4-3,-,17,CASSQDVWGGPTDEQFF,TGCGCCAGCAGCCAAGATGTTTGGGGGGGGCCCACCGATGAGCAGTTCTTC
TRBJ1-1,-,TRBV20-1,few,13,CSVPIGKETEAFF,TGCAGTGTTCCGATTGGGAAGGAAACTGAAGCTTTCTTT
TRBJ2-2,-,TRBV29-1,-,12,CSVEWETGELFF,TGCAGCGTTGAATGGGAAACCGGGGAGCTGTTTTTT
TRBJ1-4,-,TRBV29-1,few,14,CSVVGLYDNEKLFF,TGCAGCGTTGTGGGGTTATACGATAATGAAAAACTGTTTTTT
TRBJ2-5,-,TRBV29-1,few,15,CSVERGAGTNETQYF,TGCAGCGTTGAAAGGGGGGCCGGGACTAACGAGACCCAGTACTTC
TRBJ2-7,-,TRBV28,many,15,CASRILPGPLYEQYF,TGTGCCAGCCGAATTCTTCCGGGACCCCTCTACGAGCAGTACTTC
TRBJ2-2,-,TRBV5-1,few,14,CASSLELGTGELFF,TGCGCCAGCAGCTTGGAGCTTGGGACCGGGGAGCTGTTTTTT
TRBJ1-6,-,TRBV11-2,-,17,CASSKQGAVLYNSPLHF,TGTGCCAGCAGCAAACAGGGAGCTGTGCTCTATAATTCACCCCTCCACTTT
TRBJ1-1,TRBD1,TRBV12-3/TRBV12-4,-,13,CASSQQGAIEAFF,TGTGCCAGCAGTCAACAGGGGGCAATTGAAGCTTTCTTT
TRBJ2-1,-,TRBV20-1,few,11,CSASGNNEQFF,TGCAGTGCTAGTGGAAACAATGAGCAGTTCTTC
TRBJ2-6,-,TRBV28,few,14,CASSRHTGANVLTF,TGTGCCAGCAGTCGACATACTGGGGCCAACGTCCTGACTTTC
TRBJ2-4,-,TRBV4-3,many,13,CASSQETGNIQYF,TGCGCCAGCAGCCAAGAGACTGGAAACATTCAGTACTTC
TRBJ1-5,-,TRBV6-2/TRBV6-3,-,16,CASSSEGRWFNQPQHF,TGTGCCAGCAGCTCGGAGGGCAGGTGGTTCAATCAGCCCCAGCATTTT
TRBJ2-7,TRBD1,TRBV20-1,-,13,CSARGDREYEQYF,TGCAGTGCTAGGGGGGACAGGGAATACGAGCAGTACTTC
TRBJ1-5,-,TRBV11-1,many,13,CASSDQGGSAQHF,TGTGCCAGCAGCGACCAGGGAGGTTCGGCCCAGCATTTT
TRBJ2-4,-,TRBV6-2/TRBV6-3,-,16,CASSDNRVVGKNIQYF,TGTGCCAGCAGTGACAACAGGGTTGTGGGCAAAAACATTCAGTACTTC
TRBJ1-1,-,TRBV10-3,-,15,CAISETGRSNTEAFF,TGTGCCATCAGTGAGACTGGGAGATCGAACACTGAAGCTTTCTTT
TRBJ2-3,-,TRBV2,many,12,CASTESGDTQYF,TGTGCCAGCACCGAGTCAGGTGATACGCAGTATTTT
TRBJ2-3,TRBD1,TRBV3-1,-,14,CASSQQQGWNTQYF,TGTGCCAGCAGCCAACAACAGGGGTGGAATACGCAGTATTTT
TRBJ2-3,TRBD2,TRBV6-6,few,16,CASVLLVSGGADTQYF,TGTGCCAGCGTCCTACTCGTGAGCGGGGGGGCAGATACGCAGTATTTT
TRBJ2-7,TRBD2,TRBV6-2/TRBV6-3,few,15,CASALSGGASYEQYF,TGTGCCAGCGCTCTTTCCGGGGGGGCCTCCTACGAGCAGTACTTC
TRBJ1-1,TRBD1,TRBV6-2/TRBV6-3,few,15,CASSESGQGASEAFF,TGTGCCAGCAGTGAATCGGGACAGGGGGCTTCTGAAGCTTTCTTT
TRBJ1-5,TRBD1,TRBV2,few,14,CASSWQGGDQPQHF,TGTGCCAGCAGTTGGCAGGGGGGAGATCAGCCCCAGCATTTT
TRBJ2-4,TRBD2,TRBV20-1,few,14,CSARDSGGKNIQYF,TGCAGTGCTAGAGATAGCGGGGGGAAAAACATTCAGTACTTC
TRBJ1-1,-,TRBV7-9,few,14,CASFRADKNTEAFF,TGTGCCAGCTTCCGGGCAGACAAGAACACTGAAGCTTTCTTT
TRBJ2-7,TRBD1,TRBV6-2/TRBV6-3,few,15,CASSWAGTGPFGQYF,TGTGCCAGCAGTTGGGCCGGGACAGGGCCCTTCGGGCAGTACTTC
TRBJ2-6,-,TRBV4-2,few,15,CASSSDRSGANVLTF,TGTGCCAGCAGTTCAGACCGCTCTGGGGCCAACGTCCTGACTTTC
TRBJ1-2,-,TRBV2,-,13,CASSVRGGYGYTF,TGTGCCAGCAGTGTCCGGGGAGGCTATGGCTACACCTTC
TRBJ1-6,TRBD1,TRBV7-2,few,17,CASSPNRGGQGNSPLHF,TGTGCCAGCAGCCCGAATCGGGGGGGACAGGGGAATTCACCCCTCCACTTT
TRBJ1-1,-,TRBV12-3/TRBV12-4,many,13,CATTRSMNTEAFF,TGTGCCACGACCCGGTCCATGAACACTGAAGCTTTCTTT
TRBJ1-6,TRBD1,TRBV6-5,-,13,CASRQGWNSPLHF,TGTGCCAGCAGACAGGGGTGGAATTCACCCCTCCACTTT
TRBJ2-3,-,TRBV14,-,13,CATGGMGSDTQYF,TGTGCCACCGGTGGTATGGGCTCAGATACGCAGTATTTT